The 5 T cell receptor beta chains below come from one sample, sequenced in a study of graft-versus-host responses after intestinal transplantation. Libraries were prepared by immunoSEQ multiplex PCR; TCRdb keeps only in-frame clonotypes and omits some of them. The profile shows approximately 92,000 clones, about 90% of them singletons. No antigen has been assigned to these receptors. The specimen comprised unstimulated CD8+ T cells sorted from spleen or lymph node cells, sampled before intestinal transplant. All receptors come from a human donor who received an intestinal transplant.

V usage is TRBV4-1 and J usage is TRBJ1-2; TRBD1 matches at 8 bases. The CDR3 is made up of 14 amino acids. Germline loops: CDR1 MGHRA, CDR2 YSYEKL. Losses at the gene ends were 4 bases for V and 3 bases for J; bases not matched to a gene: 4. DNA for the CDR3: TGCGCCAGCAGCCCGACAGGGGTGCACTATGGCTACACCTTC. Its translation is CASSPTGVHYGYTF.

The gene calls are TRBV6-1 and TRBJ1-5; maybe TRBD1 (5 bases). CDR1 is MNHNS and CDR2 is SASEGT in the germline V gene. CDR3 length equals 14 residues. V lost 1 base, J lost 2 bases, and 6 bases lay in between. The CDR3 DNA reads TGTGCCAGCAGTGAAGGGGGCGGCAATCAGCCCCAGCATTTT. Its translation is CASSEGGGNQPQHF.

CDR3 region: CASSRTGMNPNTEAFF. The DNA for the CDR3 is TGCGCCAGCAGCCGGACAGGCATGAACCCGAACACTGAAGCTTTCTTT. V and J are TRBV4-1 and TRBJ1-1, with 7 bases fitting TRBD1. J gave up 1 base and V 4 bases, and 9 bases lay outside the gene matches. CDR1 MGHRA and CDR2 YSYEKL come from the germline V gene. The CDR3 has 16 residues.

The chain employs TRBV5-5 and TRBJ1-3, with TRBD1 as a possible D gene (5 bases). The ends were cut back, 0 bases at V and 1 base at J, with 8 bases in the middle. This CDR3 has 15 residues. Germline V lookup: CDR1 SGHKS, CDR2 YYEKEE (reference sequence). The CDR3: CASSLADISGNTIYF. Written as DNA, the CDR3 is TGTGCCAGCAGCTTGGCGGACATATCTGGAAACACCATATATTTT.

The CDR3 DNA reads as TGTGCCACCAGCAGAGATGGGGACTCAGAAGAGACCCAGTACTTC. Its translation: CATSRDGDSEETQYF. The rearrangement uses TRBV15 and TRBJ2-5; perhaps TRBD2 as D (6 bases). In germline, CDR1 is LNHNV, CDR2 YYDKDF (reference sequence). The CDR3 runs to 15 residues. V gave up 0 bases and J gave up 3 bases, with 11 bases separating them. The full variable domain, with the rest looked up from reference TRBV15 and TRBJ2-5, is DAMVIQNPRYQVTQFGKPVTLSCSQTLNHNVMYWYQQKSSQAPKLLFHYYDKDFNNEADTPDNFQSRRPNTSFCFLDIRSPGLGDTAMYLCATSRDGDSEETQYFGPGTRLLVL.